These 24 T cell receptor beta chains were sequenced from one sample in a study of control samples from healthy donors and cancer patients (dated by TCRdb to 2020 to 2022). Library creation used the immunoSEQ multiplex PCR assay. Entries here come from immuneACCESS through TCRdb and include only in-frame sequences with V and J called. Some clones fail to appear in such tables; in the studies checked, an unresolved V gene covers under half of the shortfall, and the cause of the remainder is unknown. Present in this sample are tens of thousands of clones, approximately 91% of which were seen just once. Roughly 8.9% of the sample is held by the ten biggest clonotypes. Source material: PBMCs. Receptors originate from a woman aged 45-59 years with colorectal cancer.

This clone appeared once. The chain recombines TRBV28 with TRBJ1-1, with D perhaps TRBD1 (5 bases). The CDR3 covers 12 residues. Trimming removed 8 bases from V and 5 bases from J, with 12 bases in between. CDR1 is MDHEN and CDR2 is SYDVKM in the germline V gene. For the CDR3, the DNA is TGTGCCAGCCTTGGGAGGGGAACTGAAGCTTTCTTT. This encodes CASLGRGTEAFF.

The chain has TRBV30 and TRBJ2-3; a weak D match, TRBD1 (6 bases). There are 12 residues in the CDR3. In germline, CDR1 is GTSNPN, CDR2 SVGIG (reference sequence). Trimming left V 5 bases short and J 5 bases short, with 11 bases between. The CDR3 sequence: CAWQGSEDTQYF. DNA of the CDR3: TGTGCCTGGCAGGGGTCGGAAGATACGCAGTATTTT.

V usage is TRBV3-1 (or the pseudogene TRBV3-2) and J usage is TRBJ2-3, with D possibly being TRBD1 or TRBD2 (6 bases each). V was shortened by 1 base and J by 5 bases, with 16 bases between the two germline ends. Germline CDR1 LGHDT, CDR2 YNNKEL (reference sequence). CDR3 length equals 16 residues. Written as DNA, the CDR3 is TGTGCCAGCAGCCAAGCTAGGAGGGCCAGGGGAGATACGCAGTATTTT. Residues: CASSQARRARGDTQYF.

The CDR3 DNA is TGCAGTGCTAAACTGAGCACTGAAGCTTTCTTT. Translation gives CSAKLSTEAFF. The chain carries TRBV20-1 and TRBJ1-1; D uncertain. The CDR3 is made up of 11 amino acids. Germline V gives CDR1 DFQATT, CDR2 SNEGSKA (reference sequence). Trimming stripped 4 bases from V and 4 bases from J, with 7 bases between.

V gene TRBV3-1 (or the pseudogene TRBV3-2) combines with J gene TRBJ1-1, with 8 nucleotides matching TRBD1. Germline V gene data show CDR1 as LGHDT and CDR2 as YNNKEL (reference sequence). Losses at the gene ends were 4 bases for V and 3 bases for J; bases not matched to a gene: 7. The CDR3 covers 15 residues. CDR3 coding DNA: TGTGCCAGCAGCCCCCAGGGGGCGCGGGACACTGAAGCTTTCTTT. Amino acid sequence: CASSPQGARDTEAFF.

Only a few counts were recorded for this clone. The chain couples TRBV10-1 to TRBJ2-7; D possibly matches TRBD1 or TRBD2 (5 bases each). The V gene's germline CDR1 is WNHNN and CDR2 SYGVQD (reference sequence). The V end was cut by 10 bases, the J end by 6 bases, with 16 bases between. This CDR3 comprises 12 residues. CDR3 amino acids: CANPGLVCEQYV. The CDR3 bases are TGCGCCAACCCGGGGCTAGTGTGCGAGCAGTACGTC.

In DNA form, the CDR3 reads TGCGCCAGCAGCTTGGGACGGGGGGTAGGCACAGATACGCAGTATTTT. It yields the protein CASSLGRGVGTDTQYF. The chain couples TRBV5-1 to TRBJ2-3; 7 bases agree with TRBD2. The germline gives CDR1 SGHRS, CDR2 YFSETQ. The ends lost 0 bases at V and 1 base at J; junction bases unmatched: 5. The CDR3 is 16 amino acids.

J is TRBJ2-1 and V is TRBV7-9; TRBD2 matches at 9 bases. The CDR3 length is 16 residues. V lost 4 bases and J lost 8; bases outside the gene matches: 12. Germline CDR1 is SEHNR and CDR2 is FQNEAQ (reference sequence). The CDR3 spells CASSYRRGLALDEQFF. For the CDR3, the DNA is TGTGCCAGCAGCTACCGCAGGGGACTAGCATTGGATGAGCAGTTCTTC.

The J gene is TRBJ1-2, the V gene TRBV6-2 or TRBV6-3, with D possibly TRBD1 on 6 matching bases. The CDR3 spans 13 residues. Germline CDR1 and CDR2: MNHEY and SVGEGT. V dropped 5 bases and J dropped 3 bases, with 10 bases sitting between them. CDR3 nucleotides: TGTGCCAGCAGTACCCCAGGGGACTATGGCTACACCTTC. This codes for CASSTPGDYGYTF.

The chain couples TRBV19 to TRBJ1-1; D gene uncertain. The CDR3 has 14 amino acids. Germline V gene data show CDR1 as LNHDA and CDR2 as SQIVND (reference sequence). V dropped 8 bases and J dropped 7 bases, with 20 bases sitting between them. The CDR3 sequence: CASRADPTSVEAFF. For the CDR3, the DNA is TGTGCCAGTCGGGCGGACCCGACCTCTGTTGAAGCTTTCTTT.

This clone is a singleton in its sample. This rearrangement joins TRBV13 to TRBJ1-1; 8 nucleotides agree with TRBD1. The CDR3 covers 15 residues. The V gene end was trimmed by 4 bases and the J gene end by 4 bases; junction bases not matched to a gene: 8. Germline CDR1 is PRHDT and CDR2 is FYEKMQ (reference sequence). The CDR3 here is CASSSLDRDVTEAFF. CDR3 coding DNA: TGTGCCAGCAGCTCACTGGACAGGGACGTCACTGAAGCTTTCTTT.

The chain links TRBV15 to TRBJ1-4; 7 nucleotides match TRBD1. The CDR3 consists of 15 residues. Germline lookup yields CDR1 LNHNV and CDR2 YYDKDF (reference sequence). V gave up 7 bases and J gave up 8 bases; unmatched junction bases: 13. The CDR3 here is CATTRAITGVEKLFF. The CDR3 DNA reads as TGTGCCACCACAAGGGCCATAACAGGGGTGGAAAAACTGTTTTTT.

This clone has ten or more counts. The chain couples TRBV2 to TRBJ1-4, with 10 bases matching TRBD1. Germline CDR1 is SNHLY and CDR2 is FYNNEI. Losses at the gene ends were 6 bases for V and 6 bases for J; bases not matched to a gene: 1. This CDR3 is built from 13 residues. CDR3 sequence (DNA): TGTGCCAGCAGAGGGACAGGGGATGAAAAACTGTTTTTT. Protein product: CASRGTGDEKLFF.

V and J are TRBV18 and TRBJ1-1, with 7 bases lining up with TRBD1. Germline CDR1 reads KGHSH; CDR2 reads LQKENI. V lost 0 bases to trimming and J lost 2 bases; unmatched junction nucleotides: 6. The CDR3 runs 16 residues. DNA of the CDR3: TGTGCCAGCTCACCACCTGGGGCAGGGGGAAACACTGAAGCTTTCTTT. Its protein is CASSPPGAGGNTEAFF.

Here the CDR3 DNA reads TGTGCCAGTAGTATAGTAGGGTTCGCTGAAGCTTTCTTT. Protein sequence: CASSIVGFAEAFF. The chain employs TRBV19 and TRBJ1-1; no clear D gene. Trimming took 1 base from V and 6 from J, leaving 9 bases between them. The CDR3 has 13 residues. Germline lookup yields CDR1 LNHDA and CDR2 SQIVND (reference sequence).

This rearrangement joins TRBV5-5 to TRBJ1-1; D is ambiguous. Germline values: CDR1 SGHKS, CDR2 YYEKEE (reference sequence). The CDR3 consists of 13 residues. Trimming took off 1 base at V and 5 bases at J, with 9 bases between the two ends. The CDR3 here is CASSLPGSTEAFF. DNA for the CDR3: TGTGCCAGCAGCTTGCCGGGTAGTACTGAAGCTTTCTTT.

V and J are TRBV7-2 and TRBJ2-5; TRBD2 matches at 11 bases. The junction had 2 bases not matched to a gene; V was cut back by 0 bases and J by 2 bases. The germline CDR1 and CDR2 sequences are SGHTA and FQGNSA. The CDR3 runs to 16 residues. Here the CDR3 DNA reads TGTGCCAGCAGCTTAGCATGGACTAGCGGGCAAGAGACCCAGTACTTC. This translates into CASSLAWTSGQETQYF.

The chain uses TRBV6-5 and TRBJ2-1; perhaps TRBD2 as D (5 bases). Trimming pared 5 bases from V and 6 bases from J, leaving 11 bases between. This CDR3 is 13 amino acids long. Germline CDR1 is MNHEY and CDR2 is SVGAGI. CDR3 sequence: CASSTPGSNEQFF. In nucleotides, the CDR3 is TGTGCCAGCAGTACACCGGGGAGCAATGAGCAGTTCTTC.

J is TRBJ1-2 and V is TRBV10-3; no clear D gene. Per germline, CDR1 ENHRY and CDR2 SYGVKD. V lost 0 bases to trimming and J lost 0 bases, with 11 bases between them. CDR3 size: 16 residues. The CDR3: CAISESLVQTNYGYTF. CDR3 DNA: TGTGCCATCAGTGAGTCGTTGGTTCAGACTAACTATGGCTACACCTTC.

The CDR3 DNA is TGTGCCAGCAGCTTGGACAGGCTCTATGGCTACACCTTC. Translating it yields CASSLDRLYGYTF. The V gene is TRBV5-4, the J gene TRBJ1-2, with D possibly matching TRBD1 (5 bases). CDR1 and CDR2 from the germline V gene are SGHNT and YYREEE (reference sequence). V was clipped by 0 bases and J by 4 bases, with 7 bases between them. CDR3 length: 13 residues.

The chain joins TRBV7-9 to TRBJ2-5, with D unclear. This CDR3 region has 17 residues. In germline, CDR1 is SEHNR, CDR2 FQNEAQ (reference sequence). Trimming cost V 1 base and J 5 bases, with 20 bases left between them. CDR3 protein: CASSLDLDTNNRETQYF. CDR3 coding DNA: TGTGCCAGCAGCTTAGATCTCGACACCAACAATCGGGAGACCCAGTACTTC. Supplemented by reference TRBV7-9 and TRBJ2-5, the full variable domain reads DTGVSQNPRHKITKRGQNVTFRCDPISEHNRLYWYRQTLGQGPEFLTYFQNEAQLEKSRLLSDRFSAERPKGSFSTLEIQRTEQGDSAMYLCASSLDLDTNNRETQYFGPGTRLLVL.

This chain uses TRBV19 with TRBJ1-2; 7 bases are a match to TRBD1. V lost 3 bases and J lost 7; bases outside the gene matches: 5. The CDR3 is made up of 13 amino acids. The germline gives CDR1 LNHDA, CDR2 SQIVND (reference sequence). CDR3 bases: TGTGCCAGTAGTATCGGACAGGTTTCTGGCTACACCTTC. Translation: CASSIGQVSGYTF.

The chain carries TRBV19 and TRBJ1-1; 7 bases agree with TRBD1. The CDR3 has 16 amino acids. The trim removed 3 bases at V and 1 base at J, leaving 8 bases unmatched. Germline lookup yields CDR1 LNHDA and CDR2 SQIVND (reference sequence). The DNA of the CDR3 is TGTGCCAGTAGTATGGTGGGAAACAGGGGGAACACTGAAGCTTTCTTT. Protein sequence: CASSMVGNRGNTEAFF.

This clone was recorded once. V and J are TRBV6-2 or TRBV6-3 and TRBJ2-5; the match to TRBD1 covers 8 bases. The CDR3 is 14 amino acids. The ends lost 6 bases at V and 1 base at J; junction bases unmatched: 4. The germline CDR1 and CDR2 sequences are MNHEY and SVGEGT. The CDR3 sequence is CASRPTGGQETQYF. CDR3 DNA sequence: TGTGCCAGCAGACCTACAGGGGGCCAAGAGACCCAGTACTTC.